This is a list of T cell receptor beta chains from one sample in a study of CD8 T cells in Susac syndrome. MiXCR, applied by TCRdb to the immunoSEQ multiplex PCR reads, yields one record per CDR3 protein. This table has about 430,000 distinct CDR3 sequences, 75% to 90% appearing once. What was sequenced was CD8+ T cells from PBMCs. Receptors originate from a human donor with multiple sclerosis. Each CDR3 is given with its conserved first and last residue. Each record gives: V gene, J gene, CDR3 protein.

V: TRBV6-5; J: TRBJ2-2; CDR3: CASSYSVEYPNTGELFF
V: TRBV19; J: TRBJ2-1; CDR3: CASSTLAGGSYNEQFF
V: TRBV5-4; J: TRBJ2-2; CDR3: CASSFVPLTGELFF
V: TRBV18; J: TRBJ2-5; CDR3: CASSPPREGQSRETQYF
V: TRBV9; J: TRBJ2-1; CDR3: CASSVGLRNPNEQFF
V: TRBV6-1; J: TRBJ2-7; CDR3: CASKSGSYEQYF
V: TRBV6-1; J: TRBJ2-2; CDR3: CASLTFTGTGYGELFF
V: TRBV29-1; J: TRBJ2-3; CDR3: CSVDGTSTDTQYF
V: TRBV5-1; J: TRBJ2-1; CDR3: CASRPPDRDYNEQFF
V: TRBV27; J: TRBJ2-1; CDR3: CASSLASTYNEQFF
V: TRBV6-5; J: TRBJ2-1; CDR3: CASSFSTNNEQFF
V: TRBV3-1; J: TRBJ2-7; CDR3: CASSLTHGQEYSYEQYF
V: TRBV29-1; J: TRBJ2-7; CDR3: CSVEHPTGPHYEQYF
V: TRBV20-1; J: TRBJ2-7; CDR3: CSARDSGTYEQYF
V: TRBV7-9; J: TRBJ2-7; CDR3: CASSYRGDYEQYF
V: TRBV10-3; J: TRBJ2-7; CDR3: CAISEPGPSQRGSYEQYF
V: TRBV11-2; J: TRBJ1-5; CDR3: CASSLPGQPHPYSNQPQHF
V: TRBV25-1; J: TRBJ2-7; CDR3: CASRARDSTYEQYF
V: TRBV6-5; J: TRBJ1-4; CDR3: CASSYSGQVPNEKLFF
V: TRBV6-5; J: TRBJ1-2; CDR3: CASSSIAGTAHYGYTF
V: TRBV18; J: TRBJ2-7; CDR3: CASSSPESRVYEQYF
V: TRBV7-9; J: TRBJ2-2; CDR3: CASPVWSGELFF
V: TRBV20-1; J: TRBJ2-1; CDR3: CSAPQPDSSYNEQFF
V: TRBV12-3/TRBV12-4; J: TRBJ2-3; CDR3: CASSLGGTTDTQYF
V: TRBV20-1; J: TRBJ2-3; CDR3: CSASQGRSSTDTQYF
V: TRBV6-1; J: TRBJ1-4; CDR3: CASSSRQGATNEKLFF
V: TRBV28; J: TRBJ2-7; CDR3: CASSVTGTGAEQYF
V: TRBV7-2; J: TRBJ1-5; CDR3: CASSPREFQPQHF
V: TRBV20-1; J: TRBJ2-1; CDR3: CSATNVYNEQFF
V: TRBV12-3/TRBV12-4; J: TRBJ2-7; CDR3: CASSSPGTGIRYEQYF
V: TRBV6-6; J: TRBJ2-7; CDR3: CASLGGPTYEQYF
V: TRBV6-2/TRBV6-3; J: TRBJ2-1; CDR3: CASSRSTGSGYNEQFF
V: TRBV25-1; J: TRBJ2-3; CDR3: CASSGTGTGGTDTQYF
V: TRBV29-1; J: TRBJ2-7; CDR3: CSVEDPGQHQPAGYEQYF
V: TRBV4-1; J: TRBJ1-1; CDR3: CASSQVTGTGLTEAFF
V: TRBV7-9; J: TRBJ1-2; CDR3: CASGGDYGYTF
V: TRBV27; J: TRBJ1-2; CDR3: CASRTADGPYGYTF
V: TRBV11-2; J: TRBJ2-7; CDR3: CASSLVITAYEQYF
V: TRBV4-1; J: TRBJ1-3; CDR3: CASSQDSLGARNTIYF
V: TRBV12-3/TRBV12-4; J: TRBJ2-1; CDR3: CASSEGGTEQFF
V: TRBV4-1; J: TRBJ2-1; CDR3: CASSPRLNPPEQFF
V: TRBV18; J: TRBJ2-5; CDR3: CASSPLQETQYF
V: TRBV7-2; J: TRBJ2-1; CDR3: CASSLYSGGPNNEQFF
V: TRBV4-1; J: TRBJ1-3; CDR3: CASSQEGETTGNTIYF
V: TRBV6-2/TRBV6-3; J: TRBJ2-7; CDR3: CASSYSRVFEQYF
V: TRBV30; J: TRBJ2-7; CDR3: CAWSVTAGQGAYEQYF
V: TRBV20-1; J: TRBJ1-5; CDR3: CSARDIGPARNQPQHF
V: TRBV11-3; J: TRBJ2-2; CDR3: CASSRSDGGYEVGELFF
V: TRBV4-2; J: TRBJ2-7; CDR3: CASSQEAEESSYEQYF
V: TRBV4-1; J: TRBJ2-1; CDR3: CASSQEPSYNEQFF
V: TRBV12-3/TRBV12-4; J: TRBJ1-4; CDR3: CASRTLSNEKLFF
V: TRBV7-9; J: TRBJ2-7; CDR3: CASSLSGGQAAVEQYF
V: TRBV29-1; J: TRBJ2-1; CDR3: CSVEDGQEGHNEQFF
V: TRBV3-1; J: TRBJ2-3; CDR3: CASSAPWGTGTDTQYF